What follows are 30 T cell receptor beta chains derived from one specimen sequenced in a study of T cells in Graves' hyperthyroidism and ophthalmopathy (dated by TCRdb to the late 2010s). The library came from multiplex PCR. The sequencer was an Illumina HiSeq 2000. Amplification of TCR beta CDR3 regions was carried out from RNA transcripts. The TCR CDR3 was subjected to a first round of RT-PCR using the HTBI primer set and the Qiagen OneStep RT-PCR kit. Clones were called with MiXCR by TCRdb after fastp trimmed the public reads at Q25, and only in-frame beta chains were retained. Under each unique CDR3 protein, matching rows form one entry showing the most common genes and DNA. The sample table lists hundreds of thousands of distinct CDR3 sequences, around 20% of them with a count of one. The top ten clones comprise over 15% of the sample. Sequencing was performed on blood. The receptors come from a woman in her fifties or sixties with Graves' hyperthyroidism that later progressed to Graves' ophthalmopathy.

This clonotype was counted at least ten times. The CDR3 loop reads CASSPVSRGSKTQRFYYEQYF. CDR3 sequence (DNA): TGTGCCAGCAGCCCCGTCAGCAGGGGTAGTAAAACCCAACGGTTCTACTACGAGCAGTACTTC. The chain couples TRBV6-2 or TRBV6-3 to TRBJ2-7, with D perhaps matching TRBD1 (6 bases). Trimming removed 6 bases from V and 3 bases from J, with 36 bases in between. Germline-derived CDR1 and CDR2 are MNHEY and SVGEGT. The CDR3 runs to 21 residues.

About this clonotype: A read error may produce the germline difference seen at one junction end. The CDR3 loop is CAGSQTTGADEKLFF. The CDR3 coding sequence is TGCGCCGGCAGCCAAACGACAGGGGCGGACGAAAAACTGTTTTTT. V is TRBV5-1 and J is TRBJ1-4, with TRBD1 matching 8 bases. The CDR3 runs to 15 residues. Germline V lookup: CDR1 SGHRS, CDR2 YFSETQ. The whole variable domain, filled in from reference TRBV5-1 and TRBJ1-4, reads KAGVTQTPRYLIKTRGQQVTLSCSPISGHRSVSWYQQTPGQGLQFLFEYFSETQRNKGNFPGRFSGRQFSNSRSEMNVSTLELGDSALYLCAGSQTTGADEKLFFGSGTQLSVL.

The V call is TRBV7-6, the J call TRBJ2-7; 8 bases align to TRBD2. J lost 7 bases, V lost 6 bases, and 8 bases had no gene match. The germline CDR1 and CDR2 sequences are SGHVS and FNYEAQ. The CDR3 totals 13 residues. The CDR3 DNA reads TGTGCCAGCAGTCGGGACGGGGGGGAAGAGCAGTACTTC. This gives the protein CASSRDGGEEQYF.

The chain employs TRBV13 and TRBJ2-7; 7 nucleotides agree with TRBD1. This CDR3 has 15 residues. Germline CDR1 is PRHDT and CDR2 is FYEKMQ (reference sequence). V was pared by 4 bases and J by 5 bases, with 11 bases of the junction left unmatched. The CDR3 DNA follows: TGTGCCAGCAGCTCCCCCCCAGGACAGGTCCACGAGCAGTACTTC. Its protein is CASSSPPGQVHEQYF.

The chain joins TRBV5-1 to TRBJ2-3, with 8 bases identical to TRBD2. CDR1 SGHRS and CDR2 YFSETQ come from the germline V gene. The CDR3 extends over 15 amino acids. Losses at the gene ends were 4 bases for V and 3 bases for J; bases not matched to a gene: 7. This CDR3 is CASSPFAGGTDTQYF. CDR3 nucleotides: TGCGCCAGCAGCCCGTTTGCGGGGGGTACAGATACGCAGTATTTT.

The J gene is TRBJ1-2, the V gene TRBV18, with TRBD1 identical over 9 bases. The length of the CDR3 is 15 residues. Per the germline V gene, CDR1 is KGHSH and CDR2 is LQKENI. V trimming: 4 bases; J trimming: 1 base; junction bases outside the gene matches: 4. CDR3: CASSRDRDHNYGYTF. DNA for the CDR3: TGTGCCAGCTCACGGGACAGGGATCATAACTATGGCTACACCTTC.

CDR3 residues: CASSLGGTGLFSNQPQHF. CDR3 bases: TGTGCCAGCAGTTTAGGGGGGACAGGGTTGTTTAGCAATCAGCCCCAGCATTTT. The rearrangement uses TRBV12-3 or TRBV12-4 and TRBJ1-5, with TRBD1 identical over 9 bases. There are 18 residues in the CDR3. V gave up 1 base and J gave up 0 bases; unmatched junction bases: 7.

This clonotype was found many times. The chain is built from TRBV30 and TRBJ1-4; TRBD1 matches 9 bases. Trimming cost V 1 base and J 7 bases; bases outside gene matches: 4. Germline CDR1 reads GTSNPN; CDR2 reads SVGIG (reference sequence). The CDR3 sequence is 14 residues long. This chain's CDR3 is CAWSGDRGSEKLFF. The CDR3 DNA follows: TGTGCCTGGAGTGGCGACAGGGGGTCTGAAAAACTGTTTTTT. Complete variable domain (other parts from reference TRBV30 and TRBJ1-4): SQTIHQWPATLVQPVGSPLSLECTVEGTSNPNLYWYRQAAGRGLQLLFYSVGIGQISSEVPQNLSASRPQDRQFILSSKKLLLSDSGFYLCAWSGDRGSEKLFFGSGTQLSVL.

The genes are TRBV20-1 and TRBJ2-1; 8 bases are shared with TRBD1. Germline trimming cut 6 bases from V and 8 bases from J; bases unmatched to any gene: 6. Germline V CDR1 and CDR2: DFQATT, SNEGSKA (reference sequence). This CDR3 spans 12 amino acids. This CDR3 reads CSATDRADEQFF. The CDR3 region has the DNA TGCAGTGCAACGGACAGGGCGGATGAGCAGTTCTTC.

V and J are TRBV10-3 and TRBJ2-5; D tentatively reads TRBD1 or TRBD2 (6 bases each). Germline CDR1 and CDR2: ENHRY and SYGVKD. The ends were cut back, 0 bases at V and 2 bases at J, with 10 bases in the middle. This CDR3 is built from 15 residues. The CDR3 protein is CAISESGGRQETQYF. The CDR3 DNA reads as TGTGCCATCAGTGAGTCAGGGGGGAGGCAAGAGACCCAGTACTTC.

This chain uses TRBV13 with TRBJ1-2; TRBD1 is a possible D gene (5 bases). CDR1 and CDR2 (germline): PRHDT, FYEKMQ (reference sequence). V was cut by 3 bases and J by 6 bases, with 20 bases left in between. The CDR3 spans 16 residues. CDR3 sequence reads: CASSFLALRGGNGYTF. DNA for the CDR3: TGTGCCAGCAGCTTCCTCGCTCTTCGGGGGGGGAATGGCTACACCTTC.

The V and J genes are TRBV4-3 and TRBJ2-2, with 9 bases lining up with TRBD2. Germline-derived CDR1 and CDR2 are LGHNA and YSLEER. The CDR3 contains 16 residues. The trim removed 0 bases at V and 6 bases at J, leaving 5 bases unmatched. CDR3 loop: CASSQDSGRRAGELFF. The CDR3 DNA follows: TGCGCCAGCAGCCAAGATAGCGGGAGAAGAGCCGGGGAGCTGTTTTTT.

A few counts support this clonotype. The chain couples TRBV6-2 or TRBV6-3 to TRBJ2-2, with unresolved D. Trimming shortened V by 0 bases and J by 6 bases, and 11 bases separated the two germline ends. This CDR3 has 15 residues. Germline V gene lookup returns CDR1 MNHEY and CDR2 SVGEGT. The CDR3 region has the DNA TGTGCCAGCAGTTACTCCGTTTTCGTCCCCGGGGAGCTGTTTTTT. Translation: CASSYSVFVPGELFF.

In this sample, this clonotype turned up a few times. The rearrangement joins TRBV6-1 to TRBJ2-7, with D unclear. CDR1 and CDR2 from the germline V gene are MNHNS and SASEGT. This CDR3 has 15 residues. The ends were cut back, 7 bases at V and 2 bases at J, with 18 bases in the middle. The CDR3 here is CASNTPFLATYEQYF. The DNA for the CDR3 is TGTGCCAGCAATACTCCATTTCTCGCCACCTACGAGCAGTACTTC.

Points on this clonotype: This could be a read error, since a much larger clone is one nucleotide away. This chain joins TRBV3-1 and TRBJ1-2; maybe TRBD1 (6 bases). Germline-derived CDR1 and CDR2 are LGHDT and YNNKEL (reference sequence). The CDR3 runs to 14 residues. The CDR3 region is CAISPLDSNYGYTF. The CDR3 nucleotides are TGTGCCATCAGCCCTTTGGACAGTAACTATGGCTACACCTTC.

The CDR3 nucleotides read TGTGCCAGCAGCCGGGACAGTCAATCAGGTCTCTATGGCTACACCTTC. It yields the protein CASSRDSQSGLYGYTF. The gene calls are TRBV2 and TRBJ1-2; 7 nucleotides agree with TRBD1. Germline lookup yields CDR1 SNHLY and CDR2 FYNNEI. This CDR3 is built from 16 residues. The V and J ends lost 6 bases and 4 bases, in that order; junction bases with no gene match: 14.

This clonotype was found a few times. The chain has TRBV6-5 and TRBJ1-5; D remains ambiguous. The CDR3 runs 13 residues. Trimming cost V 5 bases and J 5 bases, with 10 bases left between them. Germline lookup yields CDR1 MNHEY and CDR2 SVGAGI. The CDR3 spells CASSNGWDQPQHF. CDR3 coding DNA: TGTGCCAGCAGTAACGGATGGGATCAGCCCCAGCATTTT.

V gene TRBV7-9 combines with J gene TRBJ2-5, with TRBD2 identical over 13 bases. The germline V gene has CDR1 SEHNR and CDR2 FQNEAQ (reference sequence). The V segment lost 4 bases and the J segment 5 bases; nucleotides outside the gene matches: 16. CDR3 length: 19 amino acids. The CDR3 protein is CASSSGLAGESSRIETQYF. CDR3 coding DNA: TGTGCCAGCAGCTCCGGACTAGCGGGGGAGTCCTCCCGCATTGAGACCCAGTACTTC.

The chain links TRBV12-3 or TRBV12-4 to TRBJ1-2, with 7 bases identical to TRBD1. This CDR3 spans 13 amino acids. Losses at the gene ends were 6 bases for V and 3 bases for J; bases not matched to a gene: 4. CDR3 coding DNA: TGTGCCAGCAGGCCGGGACAGCACTATGGCTACACCTTC. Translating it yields CASRPGQHYGYTF.

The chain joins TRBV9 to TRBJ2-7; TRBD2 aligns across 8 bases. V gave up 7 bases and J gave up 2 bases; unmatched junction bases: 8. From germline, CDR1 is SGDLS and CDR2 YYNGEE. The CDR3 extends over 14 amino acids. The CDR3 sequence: CASGAGGLTYEQYF. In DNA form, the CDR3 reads TGTGCCAGCGGGGCGGGGGGACTTACCTACGAGCAGTACTTC. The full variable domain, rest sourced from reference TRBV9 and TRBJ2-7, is DSGVTQTPKHLITATGQRVTLRCSPRSGDLSVYWYQQSLDQGLQFLIQYYNGEERAKGNILERFSAQQFPDLHSELNLSSLELGDSALYFCASGAGGLTYEQYFGPGTRLTVT.

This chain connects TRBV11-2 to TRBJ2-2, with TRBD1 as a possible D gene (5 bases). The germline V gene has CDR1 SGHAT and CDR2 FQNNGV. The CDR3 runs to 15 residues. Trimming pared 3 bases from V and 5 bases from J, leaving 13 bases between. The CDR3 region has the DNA TGTGCCAGCAGCTTTCAAGGGGCAGGGACCGGGGAGCTGTTTTTT. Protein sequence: CASSFQGAGTGELFF.

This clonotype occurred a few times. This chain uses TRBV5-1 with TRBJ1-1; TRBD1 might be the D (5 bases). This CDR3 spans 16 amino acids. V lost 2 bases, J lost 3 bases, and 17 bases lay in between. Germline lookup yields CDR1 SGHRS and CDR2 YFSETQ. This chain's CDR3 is CASSFTASQGYTEAFF. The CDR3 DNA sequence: TGCGCCAGCAGCTTCACTGCTTCGCAGGGCTACACTGAAGCTTTCTTT.

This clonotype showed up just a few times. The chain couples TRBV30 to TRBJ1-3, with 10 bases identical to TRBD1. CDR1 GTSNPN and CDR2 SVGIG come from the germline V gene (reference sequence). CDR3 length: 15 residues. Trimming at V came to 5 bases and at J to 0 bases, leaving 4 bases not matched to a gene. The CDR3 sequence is CAWGTGAISGNTIYF. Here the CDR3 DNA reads TGTGCCTGGGGGACAGGGGCCATCTCTGGAAACACCATATATTTT.

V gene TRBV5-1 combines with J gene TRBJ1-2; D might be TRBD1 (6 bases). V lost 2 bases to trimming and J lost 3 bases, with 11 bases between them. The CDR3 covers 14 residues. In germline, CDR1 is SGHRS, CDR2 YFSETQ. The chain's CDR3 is CASSFQGSDYGYTF. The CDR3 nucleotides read TGCGCCAGCAGCTTCCAGGGGTCAGACTATGGCTACACCTTC.

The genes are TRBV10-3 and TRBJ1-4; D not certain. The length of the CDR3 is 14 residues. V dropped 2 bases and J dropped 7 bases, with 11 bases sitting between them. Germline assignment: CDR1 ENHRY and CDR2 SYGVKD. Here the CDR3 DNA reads TGTGCCATCAGTGAGGTCGACTCGCGTGAAAAACTGTTTTTT. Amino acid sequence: CAISEVDSREKLFF.

The CDR3 nucleotides read TGTGCCAGCAGCCAATACCCACGGATAACGTCCGCAACGCCTAACTATGGCTACACCTTC. This translates into CASSQYPRITSATPNYGYTF. The chain employs TRBV9 and TRBJ1-2; D unresolved. Trimming shortened V by 4 bases and J by 0 bases, and 28 bases separated the two germline ends. Germline V lookup: CDR1 SGDLS, CDR2 YYNGEE. The CDR3 is 20 residues long.

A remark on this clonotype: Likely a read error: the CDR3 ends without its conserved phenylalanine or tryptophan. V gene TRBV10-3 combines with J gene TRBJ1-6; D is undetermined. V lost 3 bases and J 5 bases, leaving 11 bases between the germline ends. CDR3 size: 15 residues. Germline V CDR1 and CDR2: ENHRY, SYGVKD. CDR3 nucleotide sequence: TGTGCCATCAGTGAAGAGGGCCCCCATAATTCACCCCTCCACCTT. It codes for CAISEEGPHNSPLHL.

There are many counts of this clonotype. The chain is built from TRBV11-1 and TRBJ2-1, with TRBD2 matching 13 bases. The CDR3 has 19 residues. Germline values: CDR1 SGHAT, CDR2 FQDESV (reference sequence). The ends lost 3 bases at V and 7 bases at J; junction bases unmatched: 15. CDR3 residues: CASSLEYPQLAGGRNEQFF. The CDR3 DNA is TGTGCCAGCAGCTTGGAGTACCCCCAACTAGCGGGGGGGCGTAATGAGCAGTTCTTC. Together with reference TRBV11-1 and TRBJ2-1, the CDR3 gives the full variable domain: EAEVAQSPRYKITEKSQAVAFWCDPISGHATLYWYRQILGQGPELLVQFQDESVVDDSQLPKDRFSAERLKGVDSTLKIQPAELGDSAMYLCASSLEYPQLAGGRNEQFFGPGTRLTVL.

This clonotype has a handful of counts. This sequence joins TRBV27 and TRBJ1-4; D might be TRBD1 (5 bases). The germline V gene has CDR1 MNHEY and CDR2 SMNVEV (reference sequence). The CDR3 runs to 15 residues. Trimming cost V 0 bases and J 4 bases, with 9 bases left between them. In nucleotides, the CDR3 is TGTGCCAGCAGTTTATCCGCAGGGATTAATGAAAAACTGTTTTTT. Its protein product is CASSLSAGINEKLFF.

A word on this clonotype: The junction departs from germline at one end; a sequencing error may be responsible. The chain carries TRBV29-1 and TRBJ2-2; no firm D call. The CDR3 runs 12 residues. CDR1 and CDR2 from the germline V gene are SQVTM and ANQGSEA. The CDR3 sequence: CNVPKFAGELFF. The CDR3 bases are TGCAACGTTCCCAAATTCGCCGGGGAGCTGTTTTTT.